This T cell receptor beta chain was sequenced during a study of blood T cells in healthy people across ages. Study information: Roughly one uniquely barcoded beta molecule per two T cells was captured. Study-wide findings and caveats: Strong correlation was found linking TCR beta diversity to naive T cell percentage. A roughly linear age-dependent decrease characterized TCR beta diversity per million T cells.

Primed by a sample-barcoded 5' primer and a J-beta primer mix, a second PCR proceeded for 7 to 11 cycles. TCRdb passed the 5' RACE reads through MiXCR, listing each CDR3 protein once. This sample yields around 870,000 distinct CDR3 sequences, of which around 30% are seen a single time; 15% to 20% belongs to the top ten. With respect to this clonotype: What it recognizes is unknown.

Whenever a sample was processed, at least 7 million PBMCs were isolated. J was trimmed by 1 base and V by 6 bases; bases with no gene match: 10. This CDR3 is 16 amino acids long. Germline CDR1 reads DFQATT; CDR2 reads SNEGSKA (reference sequence). The receptor was isolated from an elderly woman in good health. The chain uses TRBV20-1 and TRBJ1-1, with 11 positions matching TRBD1. Sequencing was done on a sample of blood. The CDR3 DNA follows: TGCAGTGCACCGGGACAGGGGGTCTACAGGAACACTGAAGCTTTCTTT. This codes for CSAPGQGVYRNTEAFF.